This T cell receptor (beta chain) was obtained from a study of T cells in Graves' hyperthyroidism and ophthalmopathy. For the study at large: Once the initial diagnosis was made, peripheral blood was obtained before any treatment.

Whole-study results and caveats: Ophthalmopathy prediction by the model preceded onset by a median approximately six months. Blood shared most expanded thyroid clonotypes above 0.001.

RNA transcripts were the template for amplifying TCR beta CDR3 regions. RT-PCR in the first round (using the HTBI primer set) targeted the TCR CDR3. TCRdb reprocessed the multiplex PCR reads via MiXCR and lists one record per CDR3 protein. The table lists under 250,000 distinct CDR3 sequences, 24% of them singletons. About this clonotype itself: No antigen is known for it.

This CDR3 is built from 15 residues. The V segment lost 7 bases and the J segment 8 bases; nucleotides outside the gene matches: 10. Material: blood. The chain employs TRBV12-3 or TRBV12-4 and TRBJ1-6; 8 nucleotides match TRBD1. The TCR comes from a woman aged 40 to 55 with Graves' ophthalmopathy. Here the CDR3 reads CASMGPGQEYSPLHF. CDR3 sequence (DNA): TGTGCCAGCATGGGGCCGGGACAGGAATATTCACCCCTCCACTTT.